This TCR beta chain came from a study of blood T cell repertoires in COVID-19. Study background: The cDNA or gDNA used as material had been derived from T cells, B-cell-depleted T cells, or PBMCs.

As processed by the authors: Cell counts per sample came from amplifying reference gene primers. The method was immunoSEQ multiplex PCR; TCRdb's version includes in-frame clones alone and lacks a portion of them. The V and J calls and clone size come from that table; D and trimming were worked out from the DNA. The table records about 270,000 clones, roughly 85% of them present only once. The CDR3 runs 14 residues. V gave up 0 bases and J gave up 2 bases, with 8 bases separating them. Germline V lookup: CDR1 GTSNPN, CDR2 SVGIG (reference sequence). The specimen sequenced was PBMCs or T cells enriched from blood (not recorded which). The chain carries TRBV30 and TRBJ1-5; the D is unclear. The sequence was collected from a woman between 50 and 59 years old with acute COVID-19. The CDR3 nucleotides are TGTGCCTGGAGTGTGAGGGCCCGCAATCAGCCCCAGCATTTT. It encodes CAWSVRARNQPQHF.